A single sample gave rise to the 28 T cell receptor beta chains below, sequenced in a study of cytotoxic CD8 clonotypes in ibrutinib-treated CLL. Measured with immunoSEQ multiplex PCR; TCRdb has only the in-frame clones, and not every one. Of fewer than 400,000 clones in the sample, about 64% were seen once. Material: PBMCs, obtained after 36 months of ibrutinib treatment. The receptors were gathered from a human donor with chronic lymphocytic leukemia.

This clone appeared a single time. The CDR3 DNA sequence: TGTGCCAGCAGTCAGGGAGTTGGGGGCTTCGGGTATACGCAGTATTTT. As protein: CASSQGVGGFGYTQYF. The chain uses TRBV28 and TRBJ2-3; possibly TRBD1 for D (6 bases). The CDR3 is 16 amino acids. CDR1 is MDHEN, CDR2 SYDVKM, per germline. The ends were cut back, 5 bases at V and 7 bases at J, with 22 bases in the middle.

The V call is TRBV28, the J call TRBJ2-7, with a tentative D call TRBD1 (6 bases). Trimming took off 7 bases at V and 6 bases at J, with 19 bases between the two ends. This CDR3 has 14 residues. CDR1 and CDR2 from the germline V gene are MDHEN and SYDVKM. DNA for the CDR3: TGTGCCAGCAACCGGGACACCCTATCTAGCGAGCAGTACTTC. This translates into CASNRDTLSSEQYF. Combining the CDR3 with reference TRBV28 and TRBJ2-7 gives the whole variable domain DVKVTQSSRYLVKRTGEKVFLECVQDMDHENMFWYRQDPGLGLRLIYFSYDVKMKEKGDIPEGYSVSREKKERFSLILESASTNQTSMYLCASNRDTLSSEQYFGPGTRLTVT.

The rearrangement uses TRBV6-5 and TRBJ2-7, with D perhaps matching TRBD1 (7 bases). The CDR3 runs 14 residues. The germline V and J ends were trimmed by 5 bases and 4 bases, with 15 bases remaining between them. Per germline, CDR1 MNHEY and CDR2 SVGAGI. CDR3 amino acids: CASSVGRGAYEQYF. The CDR3, as DNA: TGTGCCAGCAGTGTGGGCAGGGGGGCTTACGAGCAGTACTTC.

The count of this clone is one. This chain joins TRBV7-3 and TRBJ2-2; 7 nucleotides line up with TRBD2. V trimming: 1 base; J trimming: 4 bases; junction bases outside the gene matches: 6. The CDR3 runs 16 residues. CDR1 and CDR2 (germline): SGHTA, FQGTGA. The CDR3 DNA sequence: TGTGCCAGCAGCTTAATAGCAGCGGGACGCACCGGGGAGCTGTTTTTT. Translating it yields CASSLIAAGRTGELFF.

The CDR3 loop is CASSQDAGTQYF. CDR3 in DNA: TGTGCCAGCTCCCAAGATGCCGGTACGCAGTATTTT. The chain links TRBV18 to TRBJ2-3; D ambiguous. Germline V gene data show CDR1 as KGHSH and CDR2 as LQKENI. Trimming left V 6 bases short and J 8 bases short, with 12 bases between. This CDR3 is built from 12 residues.

This clone was detected a few times. The J gene is TRBJ1-1, the V gene TRBV7-9; 7 nucleotides line up with TRBD1. V gave up 8 bases and J gave up 1 base; unmatched junction bases: 4. The germline CDR1 and CDR2 sequences are SEHNR and FQNEAQ (reference sequence). The CDR3 is made up of 13 amino acids. CDR3 in amino acids: CASGRGWNTEAFF. CDR3 DNA sequence: TGTGCCAGCGGCAGGGGGTGGAACACTGAAGCTTTCTTT.

The chain links TRBV5-1 to TRBJ2-2; D gene ambiguous. The CDR3 loop spans 15 amino acids. Germline V gene sequence: CDR1 SGHRS, CDR2 YFSETQ. Trimming cost V 4 bases and J 0 bases, with 10 bases left between them. The CDR3 sequence is CASSRNSANTGELFF. The CDR3, as DNA: TGCGCCAGCAGCCGAAATTCCGCGAACACCGGGGAGCTGTTTTTT.

The chain joins TRBV27 to TRBJ2-1; TRBD2 aligns across 7 bases. V trimming: 5 bases; J trimming: 4 bases; junction bases outside the gene matches: 8. The CDR3 extends over 15 amino acids. Germline V lookup: CDR1 MNHEY, CDR2 SMNVEV (reference sequence). CDR3 sequence (DNA): TGTGCCAGCAGTGGGAGCGGGACGAATTACAATGAGCAGTTCTTC. It is translated as CASSGSGTNYNEQFF.

J is TRBJ2-3 and V is TRBV25-1, with D perhaps being TRBD1 or TRBD2 (5 bases each). CDR1 and CDR2 from the germline V gene are MGHDK and SYGVNS. The CDR3 is 15 residues long. V dropped 4 bases and J dropped 3 bases, with 14 bases sitting between them. The CDR3, as DNA: TGTGCCAGCAGTGCCGGGGCGGACCTAACAGATACGCAGTATTTT. It encodes CASSAGADLTDTQYF.

CDR3 sequence: CASSFRGAIEQYF. In DNA, the CDR3 is TGTGCCAGCAGTTTTCGGGGGGCAATCGAGCAGTACTTC. The chain recombines TRBV28 with TRBJ2-7; D perhaps matches TRBD2 (7 bases). V was shortened by 3 bases and J by 6 bases, with 12 bases between the two germline ends. In germline, CDR1 is MDHEN, CDR2 SYDVKM. The CDR3 loop spans 13 amino acids.

Written as DNA, the CDR3 is TGTGCCAGCAGCTTAAGACTAGGGGCAGGGATATTGGCGGCCAACGTCCTGACTTTC. Its translation: CASSLRLGAGILAANVLTF. V is TRBV7-3 and J is TRBJ2-6, with TRBD2 as a possible D gene (6 bases). V was shortened by 1 base and J by 6 bases, with 22 bases between the two germline ends. The V gene's germline CDR1 is SGHTA and CDR2 FQGTGA. The CDR3 runs to 19 residues.

V usage is TRBV6-1 and J usage is TRBJ2-5; no reliable D call. The CDR3 sequence is 13 residues long. CDR1 and CDR2 from the germline V gene are MNHNS and SASEGT. V was cut by 3 bases and J by 5 bases, with 10 bases left in between. CDR3 loop: CASSESRWETQYF. Written as DNA, the CDR3 is TGTGCCAGCAGTGAGAGTAGGTGGGAGACCCAGTACTTC.

V and J are TRBV7-9 and TRBJ2-7, with D tentatively TRBD1 or TRBD2 (5 bases each). Germline V gene lookup returns CDR1 SEHNR and CDR2 FQNEAQ (reference sequence). V was trimmed by 4 bases and J by 4 bases, leaving 17 bases between them. The CDR3 covers 15 residues. The CDR3: CASSSTGTPTYEQYF. The CDR3 coding sequence is TGTGCCAGCAGCTCAACCGGGACGCCCACGTACGAGCAGTACTTC.

This chain links TRBV4-2 with TRBJ1-2, with D perhaps matching TRBD1 (6 bases). V was shortened by 3 bases and J by 1 base, with 18 bases between the two germline ends. Germline CDR1 reads LGHNA; CDR2 reads YNFKEQ. The CDR3 has 17 residues. The CDR3 here is CASSQEFQGPVNYGYTF. The CDR3 nucleotides read TGTGCCAGCAGCCAGGAATTCCAGGGGCCCGTTAACTATGGCTACACCTTC.

V is TRBV9 and J is TRBJ1-1, with TRBD1 identical over 11 bases. The CDR3 is 17 residues long. Per germline, CDR1 SGDLS and CDR2 YYNGEE. V lost 4 bases, J lost 0 bases, and 8 bases stayed unmatched. CDR3 nucleotide sequence: TGTGCCAGCAGCCCCTCGAGGACAGGGGGCCTGAACACTGAAGCTTTCTTT. Amino acids: CASSPSRTGGLNTEAFF.

This sequence joins TRBV6-1 and TRBJ1-2; TRBD1 matches at 8 bases. The CDR3 totals 13 residues. The germline V gene has CDR1 MNHNS and CDR2 SASEGT. V was clipped by 1 base and J by 6 bases; unmatched bases: 1. This CDR3 is CASSEETGDGYTF. CDR3 coding DNA: TGTGCCAGCAGTGAAGAGACAGGGGATGGCTACACCTTC.

This clone was found once. This rearrangement joins TRBV6-1 to TRBJ2-7; maybe TRBD1 (6 bases). CDR1 and CDR2 (germline): MNHNS, SASEGT. The CDR3 runs to 13 residues. The V end was cut by 3 bases, the J end by 7 bases, with 13 bases between. The CDR3 sequence is CASSDTQGTEQYF. DNA for the CDR3: TGTGCCAGCAGTGACACCCAAGGGACAGAGCAGTACTTC.

The V call is TRBV4-1, the J call TRBJ1-4; D unclear. Germline V lookup: CDR1 MGHRA, CDR2 YSYEKL. Trimming shortened V by 0 bases and J by 8 bases, and 7 bases separated the two germline ends. CDR3 length: 13 residues. DNA for the CDR3: TGCGCCAGCAGCCAAGATCGTCGCGAAAAACTGTTTTTT. Encoded protein: CASSQDRREKLFF.

V usage is TRBV10-1 and J usage is TRBJ1-6, with D perhaps TRBD1 (5 bases). Per germline, CDR1 WNHNN and CDR2 SYGVQD (reference sequence). Trimming took 3 bases from V and 10 from J, leaving 16 bases between them. The CDR3 runs to 15 residues. For the CDR3, the DNA is TGCGCCAGCAGTGAATCTTTGTCAGGGCAATCACCCCTCCACTTT. Translating gives CASSESLSGQSPLHF.

The chain combines TRBV25-1 with TRBJ1-4, with TRBD1 matching 7 bases. Trimming took 0 bases from V and 3 from J; bases not matched to a gene: 7. The CDR3 consists of 17 residues. Per the germline V gene, CDR1 is MGHDK and CDR2 is SYGVNS. The CDR3 is CASSEYSGTAANEKLFF. The CDR3, as DNA: TGTGCCAGCAGTGAATACTCGGGGACAGCCGCTAATGAAAAACTGTTTTTT.

The J gene is TRBJ2-5, the V gene TRBV9, with D unclear. CDR3 size: 15 residues. Germline V gene sequence: CDR1 SGDLS, CDR2 YYNGEE. Between the trimmed V and J ends, which lost 3 bases and 2 bases, there was a span of 14 bases. In DNA form, the CDR3 reads TGTGCCAGCAGCGCATTCTCGCAGGTACAAGAGACCCAGTACTTC. Amino acids: CASSAFSQVQETQYF.

This clone was seen only a few times. The rearrangement links TRBV6-1 to TRBJ2-7; no clear D gene. The CDR3 consists of 11 residues. Trimming removed 7 bases at V and 4 bases at J, with 8 bases between. Per the germline V gene, CDR1 is MNHNS and CDR2 is SASEGT. CDR3 nucleotides: TGTGCCAGCACCAACCTTTACGAGCAGTACTTC. Protein sequence: CASTNLYEQYF.

A few counts support this clone. The chain employs TRBV5-1 and TRBJ2-1; possibly TRBD1 for D (6 bases). The germline V and J ends were trimmed by 1 base and 9 bases, with 11 bases remaining between them. Germline lookup yields CDR1 SGHRS and CDR2 YFSETQ. The CDR3 totals 13 residues. The CDR3 spells CASSLIQGGEQFF. The CDR3 DNA sequence: TGCGCCAGCAGCTTGATACAGGGTGGTGAGCAGTTCTTC. Variable domain in full (rest from reference TRBV5-1 and TRBJ2-1): KAGVTQTPRYLIKTRGQQVTLSCSPISGHRSVSWYQQTPGQGLQFLFEYFSETQRNKGNFPGRFSGRQFSNSRSEMNVSTLELGDSALYLCASSLIQGGEQFFGPGTRLTVL.

This clone was detected a few times. This rearrangement joins TRBV18 to TRBJ1-4; D may be TRBD1 (5 bases). CDR1 and CDR2 from the germline V gene are KGHSH and LQKENI. Trimming stripped 4 bases from V and 7 bases from J, with 10 bases between. CDR3 length: 13 amino acids. Here the CDR3 reads CASSLRDGEKLFF. Written as DNA, the CDR3 is TGTGCCAGCTCACTCCGGGACGGTGAAAAACTGTTTTTT.

The CDR3 DNA follows: TGTGCCAGCAGCTTAGCGGGTCTCCTAGCGGGAGTAAGAGATACGCAGTATTTT. Residues: CASSLAGLLAGVRDTQYF. The V call is TRBV7-2, the J call TRBJ2-3, with 10 nucleotides matching TRBD2. V trimming: 0 bases; J trimming: 5 bases; junction bases outside the gene matches: 11. The CDR3 has 18 amino acids. Germline V CDR1 and CDR2: SGHTA, FQGNSA.

The V gene is TRBV10-2, the J gene TRBJ1-1; TRBD1 is a possible D gene (6 bases). With 6 bases removed from V and 2 bases from J, the gap between germline ends came to 13 bases. In germline, CDR1 is WSHSY, CDR2 SAAADI. The CDR3 sequence is 14 residues long. The CDR3 sequence: CASRPWTDNTEAFF. CDR3 DNA: TGCGCCAGCAGGCCCTGGACAGACAACACTGAAGCTTTCTTT.

The chain is built from TRBV5-5 and TRBJ1-5; possibly TRBD1 for D (6 bases). The CDR3 covers 17 residues. In germline, CDR1 is SGHKS, CDR2 YYEKEE (reference sequence). V was shortened by 4 bases and J by 2 bases, with 19 bases between the two germline ends. CDR3 residues: CASSDLRTRQGNQPQHF. CDR3 sequence (DNA): TGTGCCAGCAGCGACCTCCGGACCAGACAGGGCAATCAGCCCCAGCATTTT.

The rearrangement uses TRBV5-1 and TRBJ2-3; D is ambiguous. V shed 0 bases and J shed 1 base, with 12 bases lying between them. The CDR3 runs 16 residues. Per the germline V gene, CDR1 is SGHRS and CDR2 is YFSETQ. The CDR3 coding sequence is TGCGCCAGCAGCTTGGGGCCCTACTCGCGCACAGATACGCAGTATTTT. Translated: CASSLGPYSRTDTQYF.